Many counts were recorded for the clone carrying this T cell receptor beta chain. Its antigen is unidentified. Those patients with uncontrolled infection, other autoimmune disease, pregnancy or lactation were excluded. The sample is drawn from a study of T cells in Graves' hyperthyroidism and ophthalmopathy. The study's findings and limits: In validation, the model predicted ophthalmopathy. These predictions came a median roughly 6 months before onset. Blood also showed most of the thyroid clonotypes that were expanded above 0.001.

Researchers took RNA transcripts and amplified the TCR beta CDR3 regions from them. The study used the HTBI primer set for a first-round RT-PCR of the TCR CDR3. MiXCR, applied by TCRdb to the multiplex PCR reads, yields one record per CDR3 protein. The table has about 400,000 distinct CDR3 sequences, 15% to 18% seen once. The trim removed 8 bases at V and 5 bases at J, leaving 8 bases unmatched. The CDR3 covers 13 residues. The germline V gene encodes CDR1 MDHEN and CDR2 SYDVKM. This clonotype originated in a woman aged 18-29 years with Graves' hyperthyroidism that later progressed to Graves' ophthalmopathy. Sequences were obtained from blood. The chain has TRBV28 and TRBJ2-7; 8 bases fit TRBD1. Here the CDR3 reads CASGPDRVHEQYF. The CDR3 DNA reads TGTGCCAGCGGACCGGACAGGGTCCACGAGCAGTACTTC.